These 8 T cell receptor beta chains share one sample of origin, sequenced in a study of blood T cell repertoires in COVID-19. Measured with immunoSEQ multiplex PCR; TCRdb has only the in-frame clones, and not every one. The sample yields around 150,000 clones, 80% to 90% seen once. What was sequenced was peripheral blood. The receptors originated from a man in his 70s with acute or convalescent COVID-19.

The J gene is TRBJ1-2, the V gene TRBV6-5, with D possibly matching TRBD1 (6 bases). Trimming left V 8 bases short and J 5 bases short, with 18 bases between. The CDR3 runs to 14 residues. Germline V gene sequence: CDR1 MNHEY, CDR2 SVGAGI. The CDR3 coding sequence is TGTGCCAGCCGCAAAGGGGGAACGGGTTATGGCTACACCTTC. This translates into CASRKGGTGYGYTF.

This chain connects TRBV7-3 to TRBJ2-1; D may be TRBD2 (5 bases). In germline, CDR1 is SGHTA, CDR2 FQGTGA. Trimming pared 0 bases from V and 8 bases from J, leaving 8 bases between. This CDR3 spans 13 amino acids. CDR3 residues: CASSLTWEYEQFF. The CDR3 DNA sequence: TGTGCCAGCAGCTTAACGTGGGAGTATGAGCAGTTCTTC.

The V gene is TRBV9, the J gene TRBJ1-6; D gene uncertain. The V end lost 0 bases, the J end lost 2 bases, and 6 bases lay between the germline ends. The CDR3 runs 15 residues. From germline, CDR1 is SGDLS and CDR2 YYNGEE. This CDR3 is CASSVGQAYNSPLHF. CDR3 nucleotides: TGTGCCAGCAGCGTAGGGCAGGCCTATAATTCACCCCTCCACTTT.

The rearrangement links TRBV5-4 to TRBJ1-2; D is undetermined. The CDR3 loop spans 15 amino acids. V lost 4 bases and J lost 0, with 13 bases in between. CDR1 is SGHNT and CDR2 is YYREEE in the germline V gene (reference sequence). The CDR3 bases are TGTGCCAGCAGCCCCGAGGGTCCCCCTAACTATGGCTACACCTTC. Its protein is CASSPEGPPNYGYTF.

The chain recombines TRBV4-2 with TRBJ2-7; 13 bases fit TRBD2. The J segment lost 3 bases and the V segment lost 5 bases, leaving 4 bases of the junction unmatched. This CDR3 contains 15 residues. Germline assignment: CDR1 LGHNA and CDR2 YNFKEQ. The CDR3 nucleotides are TGTGCCAGCAGCGATGGGACTAGCGGGATCTACGAGCAGTACTTC. Residues: CASSDGTSGIYEQYF.

J is TRBJ2-7 and V is TRBV28, with TRBD1 matching over 11 bases. This CDR3 contains 14 residues. The V gene's germline CDR1 is MDHEN and CDR2 SYDVKM. The junction had 6 bases not matched to a gene; V was cut back by 4 bases and J by 7 bases. The CDR3 DNA follows: TGTGCCAGCAGTTCACCGGGACAGGGGGTTGAGCAGTACTTC. The encoded protein is CASSSPGQGVEQYF.

The chain couples TRBV2 to TRBJ1-1; 9 nucleotides match TRBD1. The junction had 2 bases not matched to a gene; V was cut back by 2 bases and J by 7 bases. Looked up from germline, CDR1 is SNHLY and CDR2 is FYNNEI. The CDR3 totals 13 residues. For the CDR3, the DNA is TGTGCCAGCAGTGAACTGGGACAGGGTGAAGCTTTCTTT. This encodes CASSELGQGEAFF.

The chain combines TRBV10-3 with TRBJ2-1; the match to TRBD2 covers 7 bases. Germline V gene data show CDR1 as ENHRY and CDR2 as SYGVKD. CDR3 length: 16 amino acids. J was trimmed by 0 bases and V by 4 bases; bases with no gene match: 6. The CDR3 protein is CAISVLAESSYNEQFF. CDR3 sequence (DNA): TGTGCCATCAGTGTCCTAGCGGAGAGCTCCTACAATGAGCAGTTCTTC.